This T cell receptor beta chain came from a study of blood T cell repertoires in COVID-19. Study summary: The samples span acute and convalescent COVID-19 from the United States, Italy and Spain.

CDR1 LNHDA and CDR2 SQIVND come from the germline V gene (reference sequence). V was shortened by 5 bases and J by 2 bases, with 10 bases between the two germline ends. The CDR3 extends over 14 amino acids. Original processing notes: Reference gene primer amplification gave nucleated cell count estimates. TCRdb's table, derived via immunoSEQ multiplex PCR, lists solely in-frame clones and lacks some. V, J and clone size were drawn from that table, and D and trimming were deduced from the DNA. The data hold approximately 37,000 clones, with 75% to 90% observed a single time. The TCR originated in a human donor in a cohort sampled during active COVID-19. The source material was peripheral blood. V and J are TRBV19 and TRBJ2-4; D is ambiguous. The CDR3 region has the DNA TGTGCCAGTAGTTCTGAGGTGCCCAAAAACATTCAGTACTTC. The encoded protein is CASSSEVPKNIQYF.